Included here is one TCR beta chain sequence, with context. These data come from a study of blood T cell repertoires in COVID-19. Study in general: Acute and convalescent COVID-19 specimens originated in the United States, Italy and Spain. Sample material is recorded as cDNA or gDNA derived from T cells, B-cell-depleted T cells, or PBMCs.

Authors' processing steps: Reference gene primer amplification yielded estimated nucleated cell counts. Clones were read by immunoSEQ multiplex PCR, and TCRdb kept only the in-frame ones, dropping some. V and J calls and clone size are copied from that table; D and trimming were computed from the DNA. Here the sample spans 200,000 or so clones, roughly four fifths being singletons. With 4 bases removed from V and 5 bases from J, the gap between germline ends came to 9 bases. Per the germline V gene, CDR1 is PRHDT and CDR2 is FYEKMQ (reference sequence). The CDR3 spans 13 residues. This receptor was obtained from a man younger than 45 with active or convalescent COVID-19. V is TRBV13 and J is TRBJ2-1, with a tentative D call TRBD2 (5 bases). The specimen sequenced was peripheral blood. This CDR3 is CASSSHGDNEQFF. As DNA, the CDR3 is TGTGCCAGCAGCTCCCACGGGGACAATGAGCAGTTCTTC.